Shown below are 28 T cell receptor beta chains from a single sample sequenced in a study of identical twins. TCRdb ran MiXCR on the 5' RACE reads and lists one entry per CDR3 protein. This sample has 750,000 to 950,000 distinct CDR3 sequences; 9% to 15% occur once, and the top ten carry around 1.5%. This sample was also put to use in a study of yellow fever vaccine responses in identical twins.

Sequencing input: PBMCs. These receptors were collected from a woman aged 18-29 years in good health.

The chain has TRBV6-1 and TRBJ1-1; TRBD1 aligns across 7 bases. Germline-derived CDR1 and CDR2 are MNHNS and SASEGT. CDR3 size: 14 residues. Losses at the gene ends were 6 bases for V and 4 bases for J; bases not matched to a gene: 8. In DNA, the CDR3 is TGTGCCAGCAGCAAACAGACAGGGTCCACTGAAGCTTTCTTT. It yields the protein CASSKQTGSTEAFF.

The rearrangement joins TRBV7-9 to TRBJ2-1, with TRBD2 matching over 9 bases. The germline CDR1 and CDR2 sequences are SEHNR and FQNEAQ (reference sequence). Trimming removed 5 bases from V and 1 base from J; junction bases left unmatched: 6. The CDR3 is 16 residues long. In DNA form, the CDR3 reads TGTGCCAGCAGCCCACCGGGACTAGCTTCCTACAATGAGCAGTTCTTC. Translating gives CASSPPGLASYNEQFF.

The genes are TRBV6-1 and TRBJ1-3; D remains unclear. The V and J ends lost 3 bases and 0 bases respectively, with 6 bases between them. Germline V gene sequence: CDR1 MNHNS, CDR2 SASEGT. The CDR3 length is 14 residues. The CDR3 here is CASSDPGSGNTIYF. The CDR3 DNA follows: TGTGCCAGCAGTGACCCCGGCTCTGGAAACACCATATATTTT.

The chain joins TRBV24-1 to TRBJ2-1; perhaps TRBD2 as D (5 bases). Germline V gene sequence: CDR1 KGHDR, CDR2 SFDVKD. V shed 9 bases and J shed 5 bases, with 13 bases lying between them. This CDR3 contains 13 residues. This chain's CDR3 is CATPSTRDNEQFF. In DNA form, the CDR3 reads TGTGCCACCCCTAGCACACGGGACAATGAGCAGTTCTTC.

This clonotype was detected only a few times. CDR3 region: CASARLAGSTDTQYF. CDR3 DNA: TGTGCCAGCGCACGACTAGCGGGGAGCACAGATACGCAGTATTTT. The chain links TRBV7-9 to TRBJ2-3; TRBD2 agrees at 11 bases. The junction had 4 bases not matched to a gene; V was cut back by 8 bases and J by 0 bases. CDR3 length: 15 amino acids. Germline CDR1 SEHNR, CDR2 FQNEAQ (reference sequence).

This clonotype has more than one count but fewer than ten. The V call is TRBV12-3 or TRBV12-4, the J call TRBJ2-3, with D perhaps TRBD2 (6 bases). V lost 6 bases and J lost 1, with 14 bases in between. The CDR3 is 15 amino acids. The CDR3 DNA reads as TGTGCCAGCAGCTCCGGGAGCGGCCGCACAGATACGCAGTATTTT. This gives the protein CASSSGSGRTDTQYF.

This clonotype has at least ten counts. This rearrangement joins TRBV11-2 to TRBJ1-2; no firm D call. Germline loops: CDR1 SGHAT, CDR2 FQNNGV. Deletions cut 5 bases from V and 4 bases from J, with 11 bases between. This CDR3 comprises 13 residues. The CDR3 here is CASSRTPVYGYTF. CDR3 DNA sequence: TGTGCCAGCAGCCGCACCCCGGTCTATGGCTACACCTTC.

The chain employs TRBV13 and TRBJ2-3, with a weak D call TRBD2 (6 bases). This CDR3 spans 15 amino acids. Between the trimmed V and J ends, which lost 0 bases and 2 bases, there was a span of 9 bases. Germline V gene data show CDR1 as PRHDT and CDR2 as FYEKMQ (reference sequence). CDR3 sequence: CASSLGGGTTDTQYF. DNA of the CDR3: TGTGCCAGCAGCTTAGGTGGGGGGACCACAGATACGCAGTATTTT.

This clonotype was counted at least ten times. The chain employs TRBV11-2 and TRBJ2-1; unclear D gene. This CDR3 is built from 17 residues. V lost 3 bases to trimming and J lost 0 bases, with 15 bases between them. Germline-derived CDR1 and CDR2 are SGHAT and FQNNGV. CDR3 protein: CASSFSPSGSSYNEQFF. The CDR3 DNA reads as TGTGCCAGCAGCTTCTCCCCCAGTGGAAGCTCCTACAATGAGCAGTTCTTC. Variable domain in full (rest from reference TRBV11-2 and TRBJ2-1): EAGVAQSPRYKIIEKRQSVAFWCNPISGHATLYWYQQILGQGPKLLIQFQNNGVVDDSQLPKDRFSAERLKGVDSTLKIQPAKLEDSAVYLCASSFSPSGSSYNEQFFGPGTRLTVL.

The gene calls are TRBV5-5 and TRBJ2-1; TRBD1 agrees at 7 bases. V lost 0 bases, J lost 5 bases, and 8 bases stayed unmatched. Germline V gene sequence: CDR1 SGHKS, CDR2 YYEKEE (reference sequence). This CDR3 contains 16 residues. The CDR3 region is CASSLAATGTDNEQFF. The CDR3 DNA sequence: TGTGCCAGCAGCTTGGCCGCGACAGGGACCGACAATGAGCAGTTCTTC.

The chain employs TRBV5-5 and TRBJ2-2; no firm D call. The CDR3 totals 14 residues. V was pared by 4 bases and J by 2 bases, with 9 bases between. The germline V gene has CDR1 SGHKS and CDR2 YYEKEE (reference sequence). The CDR3 sequence is CASSGNLNTGELFF. As DNA, the CDR3 is TGTGCCAGCAGCGGGAACTTAAACACCGGGGAGCTGTTTTTT. Supplemented by reference TRBV5-5 and TRBJ2-2, the full variable domain reads DAGVTQSPTHLIKTRGQQVTLRCSPISGHKSVSWYQQVLGQGPQFIFQYYEKEERGRGNFPDRFSARQFPNYSSELNVNALLLGDSALYLCASSGNLNTGELFFGEGSRLTVL.

This clonotype was observed a handful of times. The genes are TRBV28 and TRBJ1-2; D possibly corresponds to TRBD1 (5 bases). This CDR3 comprises 15 residues. Trimming took off 3 bases at V and 8 bases at J, with 19 bases between the two ends. The germline CDR1 and CDR2 sequences are MDHEN and SYDVKM. CDR3: CASSLWTNGGWGYTF. CDR3 coding DNA: TGTGCCAGCAGTTTGTGGACAAATGGTGGTTGGGGCTACACCTTC.

The V and J genes are TRBV6-1 and TRBJ2-3, with 9 bases fitting TRBD2. V was clipped by 5 bases and J by 4 bases; unmatched bases: 10. The CDR3 sequence is 16 residues long. Germline loops: CDR1 MNHNS, CDR2 SASEGT. The CDR3 coding sequence is TGTGCCAGCAGTAGAGCGGCGGGGGGGCAAGCAGATACGCAGTATTTT. Encoded protein: CASSRAAGGQADTQYF.

The V and J genes are TRBV10-3 and TRBJ1-1, with D perhaps TRBD1 (6 bases). V lost 8 bases, J lost 1 base, and 11 bases lay in between. CDR3 size: 13 residues. CDR1 and CDR2 from the germline V gene are ENHRY and SYGVKD. The CDR3 reads CAIGGAGNTEAFF. The CDR3 DNA reads as TGTGCCATCGGGGGGGCAGGGAACACTGAAGCTTTCTTT.

The table lists this clonotype with a few counts. The CDR3 loop is CSARDIQGGYEQYV. The CDR3 coding sequence is TGCAGTGCTAGAGATATCCAGGGCGGGTACGAGCAGTACGTC. The chain employs TRBV20-1 and TRBJ2-7; D possibly uses TRBD1 or TRBD2 (5 bases each). CDR1 is DFQATT and CDR2 is SNEGSKA in the germline V gene (reference sequence). This CDR3 spans 14 amino acids. Trimming pared 0 bases from V and 4 bases from J, leaving 13 bases between.

In this sample, this clonotype turned up many times. The chain employs TRBV28 and TRBJ2-2; TRBD2 agrees at 9 bases. With V trimmed by 1 base and J by 6 bases, 3 bases remained unmatched. The CDR3 spans 15 residues. Looked up from germline, CDR1 is MDHEN and CDR2 is SYDVKM. The CDR3 is CASSLFGGRAGELFF. Written as DNA, the CDR3 is TGTGCCAGCAGTTTATTCGGCGGGAGGGCCGGGGAGCTGTTTTTT. Filled out from reference TRBV28 and TRBJ2-2, the complete variable domain reads DVKVTQSSRYLVKRTGEKVFLECVQDMDHENMFWYRQDPGLGLRLIYFSYDVKMKEKGDIPEGYSVSREKKERFSLILESASTNQTSMYLCASSLFGGRAGELFFGEGSRLTVL.

J is TRBJ1-1 and V is TRBV12-3 or TRBV12-4; D is undetermined. The CDR3 covers 13 residues. V was shortened by 3 bases and J by 7 bases, with 12 bases between the two germline ends. DNA for the CDR3: TGTGCCAGCAGTTTGCAGGAGTCGAGTGAAGCTTTCTTT. Its translation: CASSLQESSEAFF.

Comments on this clonotype: A read error may be the cause here, since a much bigger clone is one base away. The chain joins TRBV4-1 to TRBJ2-5; TRBD2 matches at 13 bases. This CDR3 has 18 residues. Looked up from germline, CDR1 is MGHRA and CDR2 is YSYEKL. CDR3 DNA sequence: TGCGCCAGCAGCCAAGGACTAGCGGGGGGTACACTCCAAGAGAGCCAGTACTTC. Its translation: CASSQGLAGGTLQESQYF.

This clonotype was seen a handful of times. The chain links TRBV24-1 to TRBJ2-3, with D possibly matching TRBD2 (6 bases). V shed 5 bases and J shed 4 bases, with 15 bases lying between them. The length of the CDR3 is 15 residues. Germline assignment: CDR1 KGHDR and CDR2 SFDVKD. Written as DNA, the CDR3 is TGTGCCACCAGTGCTTCGCGGGCGGGGTCAGATACGCAGTATTTT. It yields the protein CATSASRAGSDTQYF.

This clonotype was seen a few times. The V gene is TRBV6-1, the J gene TRBJ1-5, with no clear D. From germline, CDR1 is MNHNS and CDR2 SASEGT. V was pared by 6 bases and J by 3 bases, with 12 bases between. The CDR3 has 14 residues. CDR3 sequence (DNA): TGTGCCAGCAGAGGAGCGGGAGACAATCAGCCCCAGCATTTT. Protein sequence: CASRGAGDNQPQHF.

This clonotype was seen ten or more times. V gene TRBV19 combines with J gene TRBJ1-5, with a possible D match to TRBD1 (5 bases). Germline assignment: CDR1 LNHDA and CDR2 SQIVND (reference sequence). This CDR3 has 15 amino acids. Trimming stripped 7 bases from V and 2 bases from J, with 15 bases between. CDR3 bases: TGTGCCAGTACCTCGGGGGGGGTAGGCAATCAGCCCCAGCATTTT. This sequence encodes CASTSGGVGNQPQHF.

The J gene is TRBJ2-5, the V gene TRBV20-1; 7 positions match TRBD1. Germline V gene data show CDR1 as DFQATT and CDR2 as SNEGSKA (reference sequence). The CDR3 is 17 residues long. V lost 0 bases and J lost 5; bases outside the gene matches: 15. CDR3 DNA: TGCAGTGCTAGAGATCAAGCAGGGGCAGGGGGTTTGGAGACCCAGTACTTC. Translated, it gives CSARDQAGAGGLETQYF.

This clonotype showed up just a few times. The chain employs TRBV11-2 and TRBJ2-2; 9 bases align to TRBD1. From germline, CDR1 is SGHAT and CDR2 FQNNGV. This CDR3 is built from 15 residues. Unmatched junction bases numbered 2, after V lost 5 bases and J lost 1 base. The CDR3 DNA reads as TGTGCCAGCAGCATGGGACAGGGGAACACCGGGGAGCTGTTTTTT. This translates into CASSMGQGNTGELFF. Filled out from reference TRBV11-2 and TRBJ2-2, the complete variable domain reads EAGVAQSPRYKIIEKRQSVAFWCNPISGHATLYWYQQILGQGPKLLIQFQNNGVVDDSQLPKDRFSAERLKGVDSTLKIQPAKLEDSAVYLCASSMGQGNTGELFFGEGSRLTVL.

This clonotype was recorded only once. The chain is built from TRBV11-2 and TRBJ2-5; D unresolved. Per germline, CDR1 SGHAT and CDR2 FQNNGV. This CDR3 region has 13 residues. Trimming left V 5 bases short and J 7 bases short, with 14 bases between. The CDR3 loop reads CASSQPSVWTQYF. CDR3 DNA sequence: TGTGCCAGCAGCCAACCATCCGTTTGGACCCAGTACTTC.

V usage is TRBV6-4 and J usage is TRBJ2-7; D gene unclear. The CDR3 is made up of 10 amino acids. Germline assignment: CDR1 MRHNA and CDR2 SNTAGT. CDR3 nucleotide sequence: TGTGCCAGCAGTGATGAGGTCAGGCACGTC. Translated, it gives CASSDEVRHV.

V is TRBV5-1 and J is TRBJ1-6; 8 bases are a match to TRBD1. Losses at the gene ends were 3 bases for V and 8 bases for J; bases not matched to a gene: 7. Germline V gene lookup returns CDR1 SGHRS and CDR2 YFSETQ. This CDR3 is built from 15 residues. The chain's CDR3 is CASSSTGGPHSPLHF. In DNA, the CDR3 is TGCGCCAGCAGCTCTACAGGGGGACCTCATTCACCCCTCCACTTT.

This clonotype has only a few counts. V is TRBV6-1 and J is TRBJ2-5, with 9 nucleotides matching TRBD2. The germline gives CDR1 MNHNS, CDR2 SASEGT. The J segment lost 4 bases and the V segment lost 6 bases, leaving 6 bases of the junction unmatched. The CDR3 consists of 14 residues. Here the CDR3 DNA reads TGTGCCAGCAGAGGGGCTAGCGGGGTAGAGACCCAGTACTTC. Translated: CASRGASGVETQYF.

The chain is built from TRBV20-1 and TRBJ2-4, with D tentatively TRBD1 or TRBD2 (5 bases each). Germline V gene lookup returns CDR1 DFQATT and CDR2 SNEGSKA (reference sequence). V lost 6 bases and J 3 bases, leaving 21 bases between the germline ends. This CDR3 is 16 amino acids long. The CDR3 protein is CSAPRDRLSGKNIQYF. CDR3 DNA: TGCAGTGCCCCACGGGACCGCTTAAGTGGCAAAAACATTCAGTACTTC.